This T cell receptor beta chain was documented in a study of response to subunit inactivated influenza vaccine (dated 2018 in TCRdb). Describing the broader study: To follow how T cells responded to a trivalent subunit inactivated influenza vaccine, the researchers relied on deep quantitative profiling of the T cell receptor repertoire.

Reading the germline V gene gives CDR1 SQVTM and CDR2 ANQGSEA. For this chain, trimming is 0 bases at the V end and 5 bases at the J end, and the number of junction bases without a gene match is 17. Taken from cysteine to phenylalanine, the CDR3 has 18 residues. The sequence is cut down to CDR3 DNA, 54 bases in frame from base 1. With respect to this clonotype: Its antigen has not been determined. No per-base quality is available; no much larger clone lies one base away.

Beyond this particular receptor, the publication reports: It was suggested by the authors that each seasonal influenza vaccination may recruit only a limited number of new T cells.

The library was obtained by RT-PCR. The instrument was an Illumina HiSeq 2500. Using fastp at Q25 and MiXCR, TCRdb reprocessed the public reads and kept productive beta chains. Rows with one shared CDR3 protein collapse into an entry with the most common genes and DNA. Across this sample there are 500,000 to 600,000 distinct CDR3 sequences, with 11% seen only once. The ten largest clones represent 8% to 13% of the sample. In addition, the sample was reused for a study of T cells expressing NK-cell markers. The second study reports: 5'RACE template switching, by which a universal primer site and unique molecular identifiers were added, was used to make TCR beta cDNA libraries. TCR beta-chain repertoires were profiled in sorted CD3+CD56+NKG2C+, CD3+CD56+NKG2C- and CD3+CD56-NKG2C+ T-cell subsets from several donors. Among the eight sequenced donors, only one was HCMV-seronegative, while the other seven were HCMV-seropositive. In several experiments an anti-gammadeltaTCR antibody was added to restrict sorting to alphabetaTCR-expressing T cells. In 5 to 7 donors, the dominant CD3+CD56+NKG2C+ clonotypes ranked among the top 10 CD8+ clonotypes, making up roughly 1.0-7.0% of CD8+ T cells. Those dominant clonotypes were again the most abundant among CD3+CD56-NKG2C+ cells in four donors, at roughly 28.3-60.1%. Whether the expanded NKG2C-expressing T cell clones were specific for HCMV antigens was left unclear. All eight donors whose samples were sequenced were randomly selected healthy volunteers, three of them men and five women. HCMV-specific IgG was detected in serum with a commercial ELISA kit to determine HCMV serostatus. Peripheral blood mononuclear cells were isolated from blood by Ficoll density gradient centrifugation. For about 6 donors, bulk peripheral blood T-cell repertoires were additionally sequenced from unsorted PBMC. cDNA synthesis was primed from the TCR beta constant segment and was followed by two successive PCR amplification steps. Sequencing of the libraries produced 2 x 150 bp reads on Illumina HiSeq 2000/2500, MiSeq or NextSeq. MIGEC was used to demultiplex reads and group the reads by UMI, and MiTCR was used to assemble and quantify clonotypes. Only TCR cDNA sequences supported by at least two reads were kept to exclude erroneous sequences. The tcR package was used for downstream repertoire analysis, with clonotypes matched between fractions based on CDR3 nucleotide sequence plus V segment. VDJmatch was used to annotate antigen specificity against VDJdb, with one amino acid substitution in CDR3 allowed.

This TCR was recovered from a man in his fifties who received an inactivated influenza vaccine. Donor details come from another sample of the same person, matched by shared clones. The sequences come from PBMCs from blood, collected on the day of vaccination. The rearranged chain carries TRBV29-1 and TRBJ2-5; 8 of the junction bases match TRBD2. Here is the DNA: TGCAGCGTTGAAGATCCCGTGCTTGGGGGACTAGGGGGGGAGACCCAGTACTTC. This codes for CSVEDPVLGGLGGETQYF.